Following are 14 T cell receptor beta chains from one sample sequenced in a study of T-cell memory formation after mild COVID-19. TCRdb passed the 5' RACE reads through MiXCR, listing each CDR3 protein once. The sample holds hundreds of thousands of distinct CDR3 sequences, 15% to 20% seen once. The sample consisted of PBMCs or a T cell subset sorted from them (not recorded which). These TCRs come from a man between 18 and 35 years old who had mild COVID-19 (a few samples of this study predate the infection). Cell type and time point are not known.

This clonotype was detected only a few times. This rearrangement joins TRBV7-2 to TRBJ2-3, with TRBD1 matching 8 bases. The CDR3 totals 15 residues. Germline CDR1 and CDR2: SGHTA and FQGNSA. V dropped 6 bases and J dropped 1; count of bases not matched to a gene: 6. Written as DNA, the CDR3 is TGTGCCAGCAGGGTACAGGGGGGTGGCACAGATACGCAGTATTTT. Amino acids: CASRVQGGGTDTQYF.

The genes are TRBV7-2 and TRBJ1-1; 7 bases are a match to TRBD1. Germline V gene lookup returns CDR1 SGHTA and CDR2 FQGNSA. The CDR3 totals 15 residues. V lost 2 bases to trimming and J lost 7 bases; unmatched junction nucleotides: 10. CDR3 amino acids: CASSLRRDSEFEAFF. Written as DNA, the CDR3 is TGTGCCAGCAGCTTAAGACGGGACAGCGAGTTTGAAGCTTTCTTT.

This clonotype was found a few times. The chain carries TRBV7-6 and TRBJ2-5, with D unclear. This CDR3 contains 14 residues. CDR1 SGHVS and CDR2 FNYEAQ come from the germline V gene. V was clipped by 1 base and J by 1 base, with 7 bases between them. CDR3: CASSLVKGQETQYF. Here the CDR3 DNA reads TGTGCCAGCAGCTTAGTTAAAGGCCAAGAGACCCAGTACTTC.

The rearrangement joins TRBV5-1 to TRBJ2-7, with D possibly TRBD2 on 6 matching bases. The CDR3 loop spans 16 amino acids. V was cut by 3 bases and J by 0 bases, with 16 bases left in between. Germline V gene sequence: CDR1 SGHRS, CDR2 YFSETQ. CDR3 sequence: CASSWGDEWSSYEQYF. The DNA of the CDR3 is TGCGCCAGCAGCTGGGGGGACGAGTGGAGCTCCTACGAGCAGTACTTC.

This clonotype was observed many times. V usage is TRBV20-1 and J usage is TRBJ1-1, with D maybe TRBD1 (6 bases). V dropped 8 bases and J dropped 9 bases, with 19 bases sitting between them. Per germline, CDR1 DFQATT and CDR2 SNEGSKA (reference sequence). This CDR3 is built from 12 residues. The CDR3 nucleotides read TGCAGTTTCGGTCCGGGACAAACAAAAGCTTTCTTT. This gives the protein CSFGPGQTKAFF.

The table lists this clonotype with a few counts. This CDR3 reads CASSPLTGGRETQYF. The CDR3 DNA is TGTGCCAGCAGTCCGCTTACAGGGGGGCGGGAGACCCAGTACTTC. V usage is TRBV12-3 or TRBV12-4 and J usage is TRBJ2-5; 8 positions match TRBD1. The trim removed 5 bases at V and 5 bases at J, leaving 10 bases unmatched. The CDR3 totals 15 residues.

This clonotype was seen more than once but under ten times. The V and J genes are TRBV21-1 and TRBJ1-6. TRBV21-1 represents a pseudogene. The CDR3 has 14 amino acids. CDR3 region: CASSRLDGESPLHF. Here the CDR3 DNA reads TGTGCCAGCAGCAGACTAGACGGTGAATCACCCCTCCACTTT.

This clonotype turned up a few times. The J gene is TRBJ2-1, the V gene TRBV6-5; D is undetermined. Germline V gene sequence: CDR1 MNHEY, CDR2 SVGAGI. The length of the CDR3 is 11 residues. V dropped 5 bases and J dropped 6 bases, with 5 bases sitting between them. In nucleotides, the CDR3 is TGTGCCAGCAGTATGAGCAATGAGCAGTTCTTC. Its protein is CASSMSNEQFF.

This clonotype was observed a few times. The chain carries TRBV6-2 or TRBV6-3 and TRBJ2-3; 7 bases align to TRBD1. This CDR3 has 13 amino acids. J gave up 4 bases and V 8 bases, and 6 bases lay outside the gene matches. The germline V gene encodes CDR1 MNHEY and CDR2 SVGEGT. Here the CDR3 reads CASCMGQPDTQYF. The DNA of the CDR3 is TGTGCCAGCTGCATGGGACAGCCAGATACGCAGTATTTT.

The V and J genes are TRBV9 and TRBJ2-3; D gene ambiguous. Germline lookup yields CDR1 SGDLS and CDR2 YYNGEE. V was shortened by 0 bases and J by 2 bases, with 7 bases between the two germline ends. CDR3 length: 14 residues. The chain's CDR3 is CASSVEFYTDTQYF. The CDR3 coding sequence is TGTGCCAGCAGCGTAGAGTTCTACACAGATACGCAGTATTTT.

The chain has TRBV6-1 and TRBJ2-7, with D perhaps TRBD1 or TRBD2 (6 bases each). This CDR3 region has 13 residues. V was cut by 1 base and J by 9 bases, with 13 bases left in between. Germline V gives CDR1 MNHNS, CDR2 SASEGT. Written as DNA, the CDR3 is TGTGCCAGCAGTGAAGTATGGGGGGCAAGGCAGTACGTC. It specifies CASSEVWGARQYV.

The V call is TRBV5-1, the J call TRBJ2-5, with D unclear. Germline V gene sequence: CDR1 SGHRS, CDR2 YFSETQ. The CDR3 covers 15 residues. V lost 0 bases and J 4 bases, leaving 13 bases between the germline ends. The CDR3 nucleotides are TGCGCCAGCAGCTTGGTTCCTTCGGTCGGAGAGACCCAGTACTTC. It is translated as CASSLVPSVGETQYF.

The CDR3 loop is CASSSVGAIYEQYF. In DNA form, the CDR3 reads TGTGCCAGCAGCTCGGTCGGTGCAATCTACGAGCAGTACTTC. The gene calls are TRBV5-4 and TRBJ2-7, with unresolved D. This CDR3 is 14 amino acids long. Germline lookup yields CDR1 SGHNT and CDR2 YYREEE (reference sequence). Trimming took 3 bases from V and 3 from J, leaving 13 bases between them.

The V gene is TRBV11-2, the J gene TRBJ1-1; 8 bases align to TRBD1. V shed 8 bases, J shed 3 bases, and the junction held 8 bases outside the gene matches. Germline assignment: CDR1 SGHAT and CDR2 FQNNGV. CDR3 length equals 14 residues. The CDR3 DNA is TGTGCCAGCCAACCCGGGGACAGGTACACTGAAGCTTTCTTT. As protein: CASQPGDRYTEAFF.